The clone carrying this T cell receptor (beta chain) was seen more than once but under ten times. Different DNA sequences within this sample yield the same CDR3. The germline V gene encodes CDR1 SEHNR and CDR2 FQNEAQ (reference sequence). Trimming took off 1 base at V and 2 bases at J, with 5 bases between the two ends. CDR3 length: 13 amino acids. What was sequenced were expressed TCRB transcripts, since all of the isolated RNA had been reverse transcribed. The assay was immunoSEQ multiplex PCR, and TCRdb's table has in-frame clones only and misses some. There are around 450,000 clones in the sample; roughly 11% occur only once, and approximately 0.05% lies in the top ten. The record originates from a study of beta chain features in type 1 diabetes.

The chain uses TRBV7-9 and TRBJ2-5; D is undetermined. The sequence came from a young woman in good health. Source material: naive CD4+ T cells from blood. CDR3 region: CASSLGKQETQYF. CDR3 in DNA: TGTGCCAGCAGCTTAGGGAAGCAAGAGACCCAGTACTTC.